The clone carrying this T cell receptor (beta chain) was recorded at least ten times. TCRdb ran MiXCR on the multiplex PCR reads and lists one entry per CDR3 protein. The sample yields approximately 150,000 distinct CDR3 sequences, around a third seen once. Breast cancer patients provided tissue from their axillary draining lymph nodes. The sample belongs to a study of breast tumors, draining lymph nodes, adjacent tissues. V lost 5 bases to trimming and J lost 0 bases, with 11 bases between them. This CDR3 is built from 14 residues. Germline assignment: CDR1 SGHVS and CDR2 FQNEAQ. The TCR sequence derives from a female donor with breast cancer. Some clones in this sample may be carry-over from other donors' samples. Sequenced sample: axillary lymph node tissue. The chain has TRBV7-8 and TRBJ2-7, with a weak D call TRBD2 (6 bases). CDR3 bases: TGTGCCAGCAGCCGAAGGGACTTCTCCTACGAGCAGTACTTC. Protein sequence: CASSRRDFSYEQYF.